The 15 T cell receptor beta chains reported below all come from one sample, sequenced in a study of shared clonotypes between healthy human individuals. Profiling relied on immunoSEQ multiplex PCR, and the TCRdb table lists in-frame clones only, not all of them. This repertoire shows more than 2,000,000 clones, about 92% found once; its top ten account for about 0.13%. Material for sequencing was naive CD4+ T cells sorted from blood. Subset indicated: CD45RA+ positively selected. The receptors were sampled from a man aged 18 to 35 in good health.

This clone was detected only once. Within the sample, other DNA sequences also encode this same CDR3. The chain employs TRBV28 and TRBJ2-2, with D hard to call. Trimming removed 4 bases at V and 5 bases at J, with 8 bases between. The germline gives CDR1 MDHEN, CDR2 SYDVKM. The CDR3 consists of 13 residues. CDR3 in amino acids: CASSSGPTGELFF. For the CDR3, the DNA is TGTGCCAGCAGTTCGGGCCCGACCGGGGAGCTGTTTTTT. The full variable domain, in which reference TRBV28 and TRBJ2-2 provide the parts outside the CDR3, is DVKVTQSSRYLVKRTGEKVFLECVQDMDHENMFWYRQDPGLGLRLIYFSYDVKMKEKGDIPEGYSVSREKKERFSLILESASTNQTSMYLCASSSGPTGELFFGEGSRLTVL.

This chain links TRBV5-5 with TRBJ1-5; D is uncertain. Trimming removed 4 bases from V and 5 bases from J, with 16 bases in between. Germline lookup yields CDR1 SGHKS and CDR2 YYEKEE (reference sequence). This CDR3 spans 15 amino acids. The CDR3 loop reads CASSARVNGDQPQHF. As DNA, the CDR3 is TGTGCCAGCAGCGCGCGGGTCAATGGAGATCAGCCCCAGCATTTT.

The chain carries TRBV30 and TRBJ2-6; D is uncertain. This CDR3 region has 13 residues. Per the germline V gene, CDR1 is GTSNPN and CDR2 is SVGIG (reference sequence). V dropped 5 bases and J dropped 2 bases, with 7 bases sitting between them. CDR3 sequence reads: CAWCLTGANVLTF. As DNA, the CDR3 is TGTGCCTGGTGCCTCACTGGGGCCAACGTCCTGACTTTC.

The rearrangement links TRBV9 to TRBJ2-3, with 7 positions matching TRBD2. In germline, CDR1 is SGDLS, CDR2 YYNGEE. The CDR3 covers 15 residues. The J segment lost 3 bases and the V segment lost 4 bases, leaving 8 bases of the junction unmatched. DNA for the CDR3: TGTGCCAGCAGCCCGACCGACGGGGGGACAGATACGCAGTATTTT. This codes for CASSPTDGGTDTQYF.

This chain connects TRBV19 to TRBJ2-5; 7 bases align to TRBD2. The CDR3 is 15 residues long. V lost 3 bases and J lost 5; bases outside the gene matches: 9. The germline gives CDR1 LNHDA, CDR2 SQIVND (reference sequence). CDR3 sequence: CASSIASGARETQYF. CDR3 coding DNA: TGTGCCAGTAGTATCGCCAGCGGGGCTAGGGAGACCCAGTACTTC.

In this sample, this clone turned up a few times. The chain joins TRBV5-1 to TRBJ1-1; 8 bases line up with TRBD1. CDR1 and CDR2 (germline): SGHRS, YFSETQ. V gave up 3 bases and J gave up 1 base; unmatched junction bases: 2. The CDR3 is made up of 14 amino acids. CDR3 sequence: CASSWGQENTEAFF. The DNA for the CDR3 is TGCGCCAGCAGCTGGGGACAGGAGAACACTGAAGCTTTCTTT.

This chain uses TRBV5-4 with TRBJ2-7, with 12 bases lining up with TRBD2. The germline V gene has CDR1 SGHNT and CDR2 YYREEE (reference sequence). This CDR3 comprises 14 residues. V trimming: 4 bases; J trimming: 6 bases; junction bases outside the gene matches: 5. The CDR3 coding sequence is TGTGCCAGCAGCCTTCTAGCGGGGGGGCTCGAGCAGTACTTC. Its protein is CASSLLAGGLEQYF.

The rearrangement links TRBV14 to TRBJ1-4, with D possibly matching TRBD1 (6 bases). Trimming left V 5 bases short and J 7 bases short, with 17 bases between. There are 15 residues in the CDR3. Germline assignment: CDR1 SGHDN and CDR2 FVKESK. The chain's CDR3 is CASSSNRDGGEKLFF. The DNA for the CDR3 is TGTGCCAGCAGCTCGAACAGGGACGGGGGTGAAAAACTGTTTTTT.

The table lists this clone with a few counts. This specimen includes other DNA sequences encoding the same CDR3. The chain is built from TRBV28 and TRBJ1-1, with a tentative D call TRBD1 (6 bases). The length of the CDR3 is 13 residues. The germline V and J ends were trimmed by 5 bases and 1 base, with 8 bases remaining between them. Germline-derived CDR1 and CDR2 are MDHEN and SYDVKM. Here the CDR3 reads CASSVRGNTEAFF. Written as DNA, the CDR3 is TGTGCCAGCAGTGTCAGGGGGAACACTGAAGCTTTCTTT.

CDR3 DNA: TGTGCCAGCAGCGTAGTGCCGGACGGAACCGGCACCATATATTTT. It is translated as CASSVVPDGTGTIYF. This chain links TRBV9 with TRBJ1-3; D gene unclear. From germline, CDR1 is SGDLS and CDR2 YYNGEE. The CDR3 runs 15 residues. Trimming pared 0 bases from V and 9 bases from J, leaving 16 bases between.

This rearrangement joins TRBV6-5 to TRBJ1-5; the match to TRBD1 covers 7 bases. V dropped 5 bases and J dropped 2; count of bases not matched to a gene: 6. Germline lookup yields CDR1 MNHEY and CDR2 SVGAGI. This CDR3 contains 15 residues. In DNA form, the CDR3 reads TGTGCCAGCAGTCCTAAGGGGGCGGGCAATCAGCCCCAGCATTTT. Protein: CASSPKGAGNQPQHF.

The J gene is TRBJ1-6, the V gene TRBV11-3, with 7 positions matching TRBD1. Germline trimming cut 4 bases from V and 10 bases from J; bases unmatched to any gene: 7. The CDR3 is 14 amino acids. CDR1 is SGHNT, CDR2 YENEEA, per germline. For the CDR3, the DNA is TGTGCCAGCAGCTACAGGGGTCTTGGGTCACCCCTCCACTTT. Its protein product is CASSYRGLGSPLHF.

The chain employs TRBV7-8 and TRBJ2-7; D perhaps matches TRBD2 (6 bases). The V gene lost 4 bases and the J gene lost 3 bases, with 16 bases spanning the gap. CDR3 size: 15 residues. CDR1 and CDR2 from the germline V gene are SGHVS and FQNEAQ. The CDR3 coding sequence is TGTGCCAGCAGCTCAACCGGGACGGGAGTCTACGAGCAGTACTTC. Protein product: CASSSTGTGVYEQYF.

The V and J genes are TRBV7-2 and TRBJ2-7; no clear D gene. Germline-derived CDR1 and CDR2 are SGHTA and FQGNSA. V dropped 1 base and J dropped 2 bases, with 9 bases sitting between them. The CDR3 consists of 14 residues. The CDR3 nucleotides are TGTGCCAGCAGCTTAGGGTTTCTTCCCTACGAGCAGTACTTC. This codes for CASSLGFLPYEQYF. The full variable domain, rest sourced from reference TRBV7-2 and TRBJ2-7, is GAGVSQSPSNKVTEKGKDVELRCDPISGHTALYWYRQSLGQGLEFLIYFQGNSAPDKSGLPSDRFSAERTGGSVSTLTIQRTQQEDSAVYLCASSLGFLPYEQYFGPGTRLTVT.

This clone was seen only a few times. V is TRBV29-1 and J is TRBJ1-2; D unclear. The V end was cut by 0 bases, the J end by 1 base, with 3 bases between. The CDR3 loop spans 12 amino acids. Germline CDR1 reads SQVTM; CDR2 reads ANQGSEA. The CDR3 DNA sequence: TGCAGCGTTGAAGACAGTAACTATGGCTACACCTTC. This translates into CSVEDSNYGYTF.